The source of this T cell receptor (beta chain) is a study of blood T cell repertoires in COVID-19. Germline loops: CDR1 SGHNT, CDR2 YENEEA. V was clipped by 5 bases and J by 6 bases; unmatched bases: 10. This CDR3 is 15 amino acids long. This table comes from immunoSEQ multiplex PCR, and its TCRdb copy is limited to in-frame clones, with some not included. The sample includes 40,000 to 60,000 clones, around 82% seen only once; the top ten take more than 13%. The sequencing sample was made of peripheral blood. This rearrangement joins TRBV11-3 to TRBJ2-1; 7 nucleotides align to TRBD1. This receptor was identified in a human donor in a cohort sampled during active COVID-19. Here the CDR3 reads CASSMTGTTGNEQFF. Written as DNA, the CDR3 is TGTGCCAGCAGCATGACAGGGACCACGGGCAATGAGCAGTTCTTC. The whole variable domain, remainder taken from reference TRBV11-3 and TRBJ2-1, is EAGVVQSPRYKIIEKKQPVAFWCNPISGHNTLYWYLQNLGQGPELLIRYENEEAVDDSQLPKDRFSAERLKGVDSTLKIQPAELGDSAVYLCASSMTGTTGNEQFFGPGTRLTVL.